The 18 T cell receptor beta chains given below trace back to one sample, sequenced in a study of cytomegalovirus exposure and HLA in healthy donors. Sequencing used immunoSEQ multiplex PCR; TCRdb keeps in-frame clones, though not all of them. This sample has more than 85,000 clones, with 86% found just once. Input material: PBMCs. The source is a woman younger than 30 in good health and CMV-seropositive.

Here the CDR3 DNA reads TGTGCCAGCAGCTTACAGGGTTGGGTCACTGAAGCTTTCTTT. Protein sequence: CASSLQGWVTEAFF. J is TRBJ1-1 and V is TRBV7-9; D is possibly TRBD1 (5 bases). Trimming took off 2 bases at V and 4 bases at J, with 11 bases between the two ends. CDR1 and CDR2 from the germline V gene are SEHNR and FQNEAQ (reference sequence). The CDR3 runs to 14 residues.

The rearrangement links TRBV30 to TRBJ1-1; D gene ambiguous. Looked up from germline, CDR1 is GTSNPN and CDR2 is SVGIG (reference sequence). V was trimmed by 0 bases and J by 0 bases, leaving 8 bases between them. The CDR3 has 14 residues. The CDR3 sequence is CAWSVWGVNTEAFF. CDR3 bases: TGTGCCTGGAGTGTGTGGGGAGTGAACACTGAAGCTTTCTTT.

This sequence joins TRBV12-5 and TRBJ2-4, with D uncertain. The V and J ends lost 5 bases and 0 bases respectively, with 8 bases between them. This CDR3 contains 14 residues. From germline, CDR1 is LGHNT and CDR2 FRNRAP. CDR3 nucleotide sequence: TGTGCTAGTGGTCCCCCCCTAGCCAAAAACATTCAGTACTTC. Its protein is CASGPPLAKNIQYF.

This clone occurred a few times. This chain links TRBV5-1 with TRBJ1-5; no definite D call. Germline-derived CDR1 and CDR2 are SGHRS and YFSETQ. The CDR3 contains 13 residues. V lost 0 bases and J lost 4, with 5 bases in between. The CDR3 DNA reads as TGCGCCAGCAGCTTGGCAGCGAATCAGCCCCAGCATTTT. This codes for CASSLAANQPQHF.

This clone was seen only a few times. The V and J genes are TRBV7-3 and TRBJ2-4; 7 bases line up with TRBD2. Germline V CDR1 and CDR2: SGHTA, FQGTGA. Unmatched junction bases numbered 11, after V lost 5 bases and J lost 1 base. The CDR3 covers 17 residues. The CDR3 region is CASSPGSGRAAKNIQYF. The CDR3 nucleotides are TGTGCCAGCAGCCCAGGATCGGGGAGGGCCGCCAAAAACATTCAGTACTTC.

The gene calls are TRBV5-1 and TRBJ2-5, with 10 bases fitting TRBD2. V dropped 0 bases and J dropped 2; count of bases not matched to a gene: 7. Germline-derived CDR1 and CDR2 are SGHRS and YFSETQ. The CDR3 runs 17 residues. The CDR3 reads CASSLALAGSIQETQYF. CDR3 coding DNA: TGCGCCAGCAGCTTGGCACTAGCGGGATCGATACAAGAGACCCAGTACTTC. Supplemented by reference TRBV5-1 and TRBJ2-5, the full variable domain reads KAGVTQTPRYLIKTRGQQVTLSCSPISGHRSVSWYQQTPGQGLQFLFEYFSETQRNKGNFPGRFSGRQFSNSRSEMNVSTLELGDSALYLCASSLALAGSIQETQYFGPGTRLLVL.

This chain uses TRBV14 with TRBJ2-5, with 11 nucleotides matching TRBD1. This CDR3 has 16 residues. The junction had 5 bases not matched to a gene; V was cut back by 3 bases and J by 2 bases. Germline V gives CDR1 SGHDN, CDR2 FVKESK. The CDR3 loop reads CASSHRGQGAQETQYF. The CDR3 DNA reads TGTGCCAGCAGCCACCGCGGACAGGGGGCACAAGAGACCCAGTACTTC. Full variable domain (rest looked up from reference TRBV14 and TRBJ2-5): EAGVTQFPSHSVIEKGQTVTLRCDPISGHDNLYWYRRVMGKEIKFLLHFVKESKQDESGMPNNRFLAERTGGTYSTLKVQPAELEDSGVYFCASSHRGQGAQETQYFGPGTRLLVL.

The chain combines TRBV7-3 with TRBJ1-1; no definite D call. The ends were cut back, 1 base at V and 1 base at J, with 7 bases in the middle. The CDR3 sequence is 14 residues long. Germline-derived CDR1 and CDR2 are SGHTA and FQGTGA. This chain's CDR3 is CASSLNPGNTEAFF. Written as DNA, the CDR3 is TGTGCCAGCAGCTTAAATCCAGGGAACACTGAAGCTTTCTTT.

The rearrangement uses TRBV4-1 and TRBJ1-5; the D gene is possibly TRBD1 (5 bases). The CDR3 is 16 residues long. V was trimmed by 5 bases and J by 6 bases, leaving 20 bases between them. CDR1 MGHRA and CDR2 YSYEKL come from the germline V gene. The CDR3, as DNA: TGCGCCAGCAGCGCACCGGGACGGCAAGCGGGTCAGCCCCAGCATTTT. Its protein product is CASSAPGRQAGQPQHF.

The chain joins TRBV28 to TRBJ2-7; 8 bases align to TRBD2. This CDR3 contains 13 residues. Germline V lookup: CDR1 MDHEN, CDR2 SYDVKM. Trimming removed 10 bases from V and 7 bases from J; junction bases left unmatched: 12. The CDR3, as DNA: TGTGCCACATGTGCCGGGAGGGCGGGGGAGCAGTACTTC. As protein: CATCAGRAGEQYF.

The J gene is TRBJ1-5, the V gene TRBV10-3, with TRBD1 identical over 9 bases. This CDR3 has 14 residues. Trimming removed 6 bases from V and 5 bases from J; junction bases left unmatched: 5. Germline V lookup: CDR1 ENHRY, CDR2 SYGVKD. The CDR3 sequence: CAISPGQGHQPQHF. In DNA, the CDR3 is TGTGCCATCAGCCCGGGACAGGGTCATCAGCCCCAGCATTTT.

This clone has a single count. In nucleotides, the CDR3 is TGCGCCAGCAAGGACAGGGGATTTGGAGAAAAACTGTTTTTT. Translation gives CASKDRGFGEKLFF. The chain has TRBV4-1 and TRBJ1-4, with 9 bases that match TRBD1. The J segment lost 8 bases and the V segment lost 7 bases, leaving 8 bases of the junction unmatched. The CDR3 is 14 residues long. Germline V gene data show CDR1 as MGHRA and CDR2 as YSYEKL.

The chain uses TRBV7-3 and TRBJ2-7; 7 bases are a match to TRBD1. J lost 5 bases, V lost 6 bases, and 7 bases had no gene match. The CDR3 spans 13 residues. Germline loops: CDR1 SGHTA, CDR2 FQGTGA. The chain's CDR3 is CASSLETGHEQYF. Here the CDR3 DNA reads TGTGCCAGCAGTTTAGAGACAGGGCACGAGCAGTACTTC.

The rearrangement links TRBV5-4 to TRBJ2-7, with D unresolved. There are 12 residues in the CDR3. CDR1 and CDR2 (germline): SGHNT, YYREEE (reference sequence). V was shortened by 2 bases and J by 2 bases, with 5 bases between the two germline ends. CDR3: CASSFAAYEQYF. CDR3 DNA sequence: TGTGCCAGCAGCTTTGCGGCCTACGAGCAGTACTTC. Using reference TRBV5-4 and TRBJ2-7 for the parts outside the CDR3, the full variable domain is ETGVTQSPTHLIKTRGQQVTLRCSSQSGHNTVSWYQQALGQGPQFIFQYYREEENGRGNFPPRFSGLQFPNYSSELNVNALELDDSALYLCASSFAAYEQYFGPGTRLTVT.

V is TRBV5-1 and J is TRBJ2-1; 12 bases are shared with TRBD2. This CDR3 has 17 amino acids. V shed 4 bases and J 5 bases; nucleotides not matched to a gene: 10. Germline V lookup: CDR1 SGHRS, CDR2 YFSETQ. The CDR3 DNA follows: TGCGCCAGCAGCCTCAGCACTAGCGGGGGGCCTAACAATGAGCAGTTCTTC. Protein product: CASSLSTSGGPNNEQFF.

The rearrangement joins TRBV9 to TRBJ2-1; 10 bases are a match to TRBD2. The V segment lost 4 bases and the J segment 0 bases; nucleotides outside the gene matches: 7. CDR1 SGDLS and CDR2 YYNGEE come from the germline V gene. There are 17 residues in the CDR3. The CDR3 loop reads CASSLPTSGFSYNEQFF. DNA for the CDR3: TGTGCCAGCAGCCTCCCGACTAGCGGGTTCTCCTACAATGAGCAGTTCTTC.

The CDR3 DNA is TGTGCCAGCAGTCCCCTCGCGGGGCTTGGTGAAAAACTGTTTTTT. Protein: CASSPLAGLGEKLFF. This chain connects TRBV27 to TRBJ1-4; possibly TRBD1 for D (5 bases). The CDR3 runs to 15 residues. The germline V gene has CDR1 MNHEY and CDR2 SMNVEV (reference sequence). V lost 5 bases and J lost 7, with 17 bases in between.

This sequence joins TRBV5-1 and TRBJ2-1; TRBD2 matches 7 bases. Germline V lookup: CDR1 SGHRS, CDR2 YFSETQ. The length of the CDR3 is 15 residues. V shed 4 bases and J 3 bases; nucleotides not matched to a gene: 7. The CDR3 sequence is CASSDSGTIYNEQFF. CDR3 coding DNA: TGCGCCAGCAGCGATTCCGGGACTATCTACAATGAGCAGTTCTTC.